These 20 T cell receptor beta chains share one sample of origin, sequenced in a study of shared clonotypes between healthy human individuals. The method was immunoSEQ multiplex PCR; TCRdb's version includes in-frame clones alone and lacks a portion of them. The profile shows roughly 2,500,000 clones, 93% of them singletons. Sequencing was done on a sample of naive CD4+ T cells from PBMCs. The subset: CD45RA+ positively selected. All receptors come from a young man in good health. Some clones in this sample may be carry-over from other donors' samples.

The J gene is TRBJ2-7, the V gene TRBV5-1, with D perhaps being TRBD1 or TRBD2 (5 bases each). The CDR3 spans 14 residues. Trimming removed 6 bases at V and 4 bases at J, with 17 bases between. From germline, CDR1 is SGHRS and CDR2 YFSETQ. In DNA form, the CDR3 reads TGCGCCAGCACGGGGCAGCCCAACCGTTACGAGCAGTACTTC. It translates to CASTGQPNRYEQYF.

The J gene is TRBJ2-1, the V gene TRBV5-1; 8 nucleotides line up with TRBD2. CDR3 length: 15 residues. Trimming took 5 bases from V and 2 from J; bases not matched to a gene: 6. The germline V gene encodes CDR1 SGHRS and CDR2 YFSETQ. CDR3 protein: CASRGLEKAYNEQFF. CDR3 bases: TGCGCCAGCAGGGGACTAGAAAAGGCCTACAATGAGCAGTTCTTC.

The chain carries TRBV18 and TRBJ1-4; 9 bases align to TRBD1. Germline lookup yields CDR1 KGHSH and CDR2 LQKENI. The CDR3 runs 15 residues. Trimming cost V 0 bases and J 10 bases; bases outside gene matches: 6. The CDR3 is CASSPPGQGTVKLFF. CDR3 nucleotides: TGTGCCAGCTCACCACCGGGACAGGGAACGGTAAAACTGTTTTTT.

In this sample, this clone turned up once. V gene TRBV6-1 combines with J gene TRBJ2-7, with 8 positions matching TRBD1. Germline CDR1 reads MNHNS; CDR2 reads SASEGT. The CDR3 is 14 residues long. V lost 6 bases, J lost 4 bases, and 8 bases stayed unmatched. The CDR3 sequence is CASRERTGPYEQYF. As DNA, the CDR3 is TGTGCCAGCAGGGAAAGGACAGGGCCGTACGAGCAGTACTTC.

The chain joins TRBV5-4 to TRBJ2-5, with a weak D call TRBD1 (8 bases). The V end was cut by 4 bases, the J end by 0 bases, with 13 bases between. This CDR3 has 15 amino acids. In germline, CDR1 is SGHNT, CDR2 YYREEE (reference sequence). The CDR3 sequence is CASSPQGGNQETQYF. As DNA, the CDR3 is TGTGCCAGCAGCCCACAGGGGGGGAACCAAGAGACCCAGTACTTC.

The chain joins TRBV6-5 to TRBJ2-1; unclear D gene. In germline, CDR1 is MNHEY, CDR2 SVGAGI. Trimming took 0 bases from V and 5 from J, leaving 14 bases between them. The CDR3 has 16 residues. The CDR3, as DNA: TGTGCCAGCAGTTACTCGGGGTTGCGGAGAGACAATGAGCAGTTCTTC. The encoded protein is CASSYSGLRRDNEQFF.

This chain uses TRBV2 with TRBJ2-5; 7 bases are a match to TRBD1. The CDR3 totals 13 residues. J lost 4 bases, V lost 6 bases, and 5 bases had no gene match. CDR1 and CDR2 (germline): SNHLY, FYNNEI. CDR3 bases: TGTGCCAGCAGATTGACAGGGACAGAGACCCAGTACTTC. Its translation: CASRLTGTETQYF. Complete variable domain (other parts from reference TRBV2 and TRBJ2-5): EPEVTQTPSHQVTQMGQEVILRCVPISNHLYFYWYRQILGQKVEFLVSFYNNEISEKSEIFDDQFSVERPDGSNFTLKIRSTKLEDSAMYFCASRLTGTETQYFGPGTRLLVL.

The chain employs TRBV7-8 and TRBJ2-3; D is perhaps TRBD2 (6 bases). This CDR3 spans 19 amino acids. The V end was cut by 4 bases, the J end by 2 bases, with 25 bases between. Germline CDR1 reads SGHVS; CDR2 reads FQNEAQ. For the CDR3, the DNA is TGTGCCAGCAGCTACGACCCTAACCCGGGAGTTATACTCACAGATACGCAGTATTTT. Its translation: CASSYDPNPGVILTDTQYF.

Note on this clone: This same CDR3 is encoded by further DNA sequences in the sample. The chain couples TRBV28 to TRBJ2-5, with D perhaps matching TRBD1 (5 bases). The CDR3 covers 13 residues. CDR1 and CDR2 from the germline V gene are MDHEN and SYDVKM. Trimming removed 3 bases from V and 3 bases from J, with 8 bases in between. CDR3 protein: CASSFDREETQYF. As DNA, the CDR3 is TGTGCCAGCAGTTTCGACAGAGAAGAGACCCAGTACTTC.

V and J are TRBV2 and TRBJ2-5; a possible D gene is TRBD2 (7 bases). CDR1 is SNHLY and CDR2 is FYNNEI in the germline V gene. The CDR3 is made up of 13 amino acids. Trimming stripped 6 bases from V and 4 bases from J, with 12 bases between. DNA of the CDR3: TGTGCCAGCAGGCCGCGGGGGCTAGAGACCCAGTACTTC. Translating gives CASRPRGLETQYF.

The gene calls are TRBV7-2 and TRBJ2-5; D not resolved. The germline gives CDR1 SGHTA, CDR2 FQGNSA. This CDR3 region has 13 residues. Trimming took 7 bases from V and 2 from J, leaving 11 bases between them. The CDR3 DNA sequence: TGTGCCAGCACCGCCCGCCGTCAAGAGACCCAGTACTTC. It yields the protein CASTARRQETQYF.

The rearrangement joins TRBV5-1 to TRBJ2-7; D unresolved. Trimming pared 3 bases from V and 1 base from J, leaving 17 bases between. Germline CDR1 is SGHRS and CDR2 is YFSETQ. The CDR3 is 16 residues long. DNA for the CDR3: TGCGCCAGCAGCTCCGTAGACTCCCCCTTTTCCTACGAGCAGTACTTC. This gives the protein CASSSVDSPFSYEQYF.

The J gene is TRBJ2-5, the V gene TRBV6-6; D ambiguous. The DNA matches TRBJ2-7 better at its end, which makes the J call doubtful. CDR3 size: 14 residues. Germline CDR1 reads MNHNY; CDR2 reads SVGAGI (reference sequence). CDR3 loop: CASSSKTSSYEQYF. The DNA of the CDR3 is TGTGCCAGCAGTTCGAAGACGAGCTCCTACGAGCAGTACTTC.

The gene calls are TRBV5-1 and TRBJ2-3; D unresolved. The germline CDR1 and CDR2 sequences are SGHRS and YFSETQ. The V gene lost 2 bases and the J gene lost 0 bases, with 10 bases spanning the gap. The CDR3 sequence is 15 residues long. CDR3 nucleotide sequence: TGCGCCAGCAGCTTTTCGACGGGTAGCACAGATACGCAGTATTTT. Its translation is CASSFSTGSTDTQYF. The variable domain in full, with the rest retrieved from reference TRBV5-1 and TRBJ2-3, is KAGVTQTPRYLIKTRGQQVTLSCSPISGHRSVSWYQQTPGQGLQFLFEYFSETQRNKGNFPGRFSGRQFSNSRSEMNVSTLELGDSALYLCASSFSTGSTDTQYFGPGTRLTVL.

CDR3 in amino acids: CASSLDAHNEQFF. The CDR3 region has the DNA TGCGCCAGCAGCTTGGACGCCCACAATGAGCAGTTCTTC. The chain couples TRBV5-1 to TRBJ2-1; D gene ambiguous. This CDR3 has 13 residues. V dropped 0 bases and J dropped 5 bases, with 6 bases sitting between them. Germline V CDR1 and CDR2: SGHRS, YFSETQ.

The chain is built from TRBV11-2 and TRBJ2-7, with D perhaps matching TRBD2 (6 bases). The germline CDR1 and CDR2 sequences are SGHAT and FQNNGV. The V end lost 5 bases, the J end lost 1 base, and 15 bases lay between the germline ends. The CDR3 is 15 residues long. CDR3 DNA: TGTGCCAGCAGCCCAGGAAGAGGACTATCCTACGAGCAGTACTTC. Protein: CASSPGRGLSYEQYF.

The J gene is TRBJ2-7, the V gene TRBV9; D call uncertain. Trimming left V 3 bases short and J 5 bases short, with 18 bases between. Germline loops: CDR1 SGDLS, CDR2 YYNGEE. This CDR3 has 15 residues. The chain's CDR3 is CASSALSPGFNEQYF. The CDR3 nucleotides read TGTGCCAGCAGCGCCCTCTCCCCAGGCTTCAACGAGCAGTACTTC.

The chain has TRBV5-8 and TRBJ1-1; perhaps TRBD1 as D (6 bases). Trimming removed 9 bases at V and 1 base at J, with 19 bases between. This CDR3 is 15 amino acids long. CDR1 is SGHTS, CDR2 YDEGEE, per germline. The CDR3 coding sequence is TGTGCCACCATGAGGGGGATCTGGGCGAACACTGAAGCTTTCTTT. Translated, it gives CATMRGIWANTEAFF. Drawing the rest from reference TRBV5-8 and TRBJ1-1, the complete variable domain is EAGVTQSPTHLIKTRGQQATLRCSPISGHTSVYWYQQALGLGLQFLLWYDEGEERNRGNFPPRFSGRQFPNYSSELNVNALELEDSALYLCATMRGIWANTEAFFGQGTRLTVV.

Here the CDR3 reads CASIGQGETQYF. For the CDR3, the DNA is TGTGCCAGCATTGGACAGGGGGAGACCCAGTACTTC. The V and J genes are TRBV7-2 and TRBJ2-5, with 9 bases lining up with TRBD1. CDR1 is SGHTA, CDR2 FQGNSA, per germline. CDR3 size: 12 residues. V was clipped by 7 bases and J by 5 bases; unmatched bases: 2.

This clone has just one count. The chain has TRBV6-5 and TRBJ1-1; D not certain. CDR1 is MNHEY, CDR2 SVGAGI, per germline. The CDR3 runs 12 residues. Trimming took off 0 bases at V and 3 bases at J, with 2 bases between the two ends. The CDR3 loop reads CASSYSHTEAFF. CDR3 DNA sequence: TGTGCCAGCAGTTACTCGCACACTGAAGCTTTCTTT.